Listed below are T cell receptor beta chains from one sample, sequenced in a study of T cells in Graves' hyperthyroidism and ophthalmopathy. TCRdb redid the calling of the multiplex PCR reads with MiXCR, one entry per CDR3 protein. The repertoire holds about 360,000 distinct CDR3 sequences, with more than 20% as singletons. Sequencing was performed on blood. The receptors come from a man aged 50-59 years with Graves' hyperthyroidism. CDR3s include the opening cysteine and the closing phenylalanine or tryptophan. Fields, in order: J gene, D gene, CDR3 length, V gene, clone size, CDR3 protein, CDR3 DNA. A D gene is named only where the DNA matches it firmly. Clone size is given for some rows only: seen once, a few or many times, or a class if the clone is expanded.

>TRBJ2-7|TRBD1|15|TRBV19|NA
CASSIRGQGMNEQYF
TGTGCCAGTAGTATACGGGGACAGGGGATGAATGAGCAGTACTTC
>TRBJ2-5|TRBD1|14|TRBV11-2|NA
CASSSGQGAKTQYF
TGTGCCAGCAGCTCGGGACAGGGGGCGAAGACCCAGTACTTC
>TRBJ1-3|NA|17|TRBV12-3/TRBV12-4|few
CASSLVNPRESENTIYF
TGTGCCAGCAGTTTAGTAAACCCCCGCGAATCTGAAAACACCATATATTTT
>TRBJ2-7|NA|14|TRBV9|few
CASSVGDQSWEQYF
TGTGCCAGCAGCGTCGGGGACCAGTCGTGGGAGCAGTACTTC
>TRBJ1-1|TRBD1|16|TRBV5-1|few
CASSSRDSAQNTEAFF
TGCGCCAGCAGCTCCCGGGACAGTGCTCAGAACACTGAAGCTTTCTTT
>TRBJ2-4|TRBD1|14|TRBV27|few
CASRTGTGTFIQYF
TGTGCCAGCAGGACCGGGACAGGGACGTTTATTCAGTACTTC
>TRBJ1-6|TRBD1|13|TRBV6-1|NA
CASRTGGNSPLHF
TGTGCCAGCAGGACAGGGGGCAATTCACCCCTCCACTTT
>TRBJ2-5|NA|13|TRBV12-5|few
CASGPYAGETQYF
TGTGCTAGTGGACCTTACGCGGGCGAGACCCAGTACTTC
>TRBJ1-5|NA|13|TRBV3-1|many
CASSQARGAPQHF
TGTGCCAGCAGCCAAGCGCGAGGCGCACCCCAGCATTTT
>TRBJ2-5|NA|13|TRBV11-2|NA
CASRAGGGQTQYF
TGTGCCAGCAGGGCCGGAGGGGGGCAGACCCAGTACTTC
>TRBJ2-5|TRBD2|15|TRBV9|NA
CASSVEAGGGETQYF
TGTGCCAGCAGCGTAGAGGCGGGAGGTGGGGAGACCCAGTACTTC
>TRBJ2-5|NA|17|TRBV5-1|NA
CASSARMIDRSQETQYF
TGCGCCAGCAGCGCACGGATGATCGACAGGTCCCAAGAGACCCAGTACTTC
>TRBJ1-5|NA|14|TRBV12-3/TRBV12-4|NA
CASSLMGGHQPQHF
TGTGCCAGCAGTTTGATGGGGGGGCATCAGCCCCAGCATTTT